This T cell receptor beta chain was identified during a study of CD8+CD57+ T cells in acquired aplastic anemia. The wider study: Recorded DNA amounts for sorted CD4+ and CD8+ cells had an average of 3.2 ug.

Genomic DNA, the template, was used for profiling of the TCR beta VDJ and CDR3. TCRdb redid the calling of the reads with MiXCR, one entry per CDR3 protein. The sample carries about half a million distinct CDR3 sequences, about a third recorded once. Flow cytometry had shown expanded CD8+CD57+ cells in the patients chosen for sequencing. The CDR3 consists of 15 residues. With V trimmed by 4 bases and J by 6 bases, 7 bases remained unmatched. The germline V gene has CDR1 DFQATT and CDR2 SNEGSKA (reference sequence). The chain joins TRBV20-1 to TRBJ2-2; TRBD1 aligns across 11 bases. The sequence derives from a human donor with aplastic anemia. Sequenced: sorted CD4+, CD8+, or CD8+CD57+ T cells (not recorded which) from PBMCs. The CDR3 region has the DNA TGCAGTGCTAAAAGGACAGGGGGCTTCTCCGGGGAGCTGTTTTTT. Translating gives CSAKRTGGFSGELFF.